This T cell receptor beta chain is from a study of OX40 agonist ivuxolimab in advanced cancers. The CDR3 loop spans 16 amino acids. V was clipped by 4 bases and J by 7 bases, with 20 bases between them. Looked up from germline, CDR1 is SGHVS and CDR2 is FQNEAQ. Findings of the study overall: Researchers did not establish what antigens the expanded peripheral T cells target.

For this clone: The target antigen is unknown.

The assay was immunoSEQ multiplex PCR, and TCRdb's table has in-frame clones only and misses some. Among 55,000 to 70,000 clones listed, just under 85% were seen once. The chain recombines TRBV7-8 with TRBJ1-5, with D possibly matching TRBD1 (5 bases). The material sequenced was CD4+ or CD8+ T cells sorted from blood, taken in a trial of the OX40 agonist ivuxolimab. The origin of this receptor is an adult with an advanced solid tumor such as melanoma, head and neck, liver or kidney cancer. The DNA of the CDR3 is TGTGCCAGCAGCTCTACTCCGGGGGACTGGGGACAGCCCCAGCATTTT. It encodes CASSSTPGDWGQPQHF. Full variable domain (missing parts from reference TRBV7-8 and TRBJ1-5): GAGVSQSPRYKVAKRGQDVALRCDPISGHVSLFWYQQALGQGPEFLTYFQNEAQLDKSGLPSDRFFAERPEGSVSTLKIQRTQQEDSAVYLCASSSTPGDWGQPQHFGDGTRLSIL.